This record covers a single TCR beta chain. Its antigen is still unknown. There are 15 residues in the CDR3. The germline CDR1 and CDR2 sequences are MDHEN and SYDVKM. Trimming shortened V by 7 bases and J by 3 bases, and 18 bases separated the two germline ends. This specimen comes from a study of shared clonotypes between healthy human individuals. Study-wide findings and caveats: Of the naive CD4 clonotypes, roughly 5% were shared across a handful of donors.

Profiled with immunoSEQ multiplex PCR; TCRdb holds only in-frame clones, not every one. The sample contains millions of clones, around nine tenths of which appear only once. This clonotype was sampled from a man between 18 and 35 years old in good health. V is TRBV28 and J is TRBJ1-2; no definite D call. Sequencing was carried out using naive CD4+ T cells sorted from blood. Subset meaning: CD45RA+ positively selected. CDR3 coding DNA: TGTGCCAGCATAAAAATCGCTCCGGGATACTATGGCTACACCTTC. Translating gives CASIKIAPGYYGYTF.